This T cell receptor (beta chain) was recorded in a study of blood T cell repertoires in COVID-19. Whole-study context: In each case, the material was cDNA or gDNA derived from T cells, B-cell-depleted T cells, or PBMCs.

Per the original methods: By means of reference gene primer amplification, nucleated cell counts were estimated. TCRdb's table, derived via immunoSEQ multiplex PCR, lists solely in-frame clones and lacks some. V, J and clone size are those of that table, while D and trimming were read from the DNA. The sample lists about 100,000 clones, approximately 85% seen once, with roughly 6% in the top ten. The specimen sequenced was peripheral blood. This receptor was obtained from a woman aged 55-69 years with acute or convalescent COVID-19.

DNA of the CDR3: TGTGCCAGCAGCCAAAGGGGACAGTTGAACACCGGGGAGCTGTTTTTT. It yields the protein CASSQRGQLNTGELFF. The J gene is TRBJ2-2, the V gene TRBV3-1 (or the pseudogene TRBV3-2); 7 bases line up with TRBD1. Looked up from germline, CDR1 is LGHDT and CDR2 is YNNKEL (reference sequence). This CDR3 is built from 16 residues. With 2 bases clipped from V and 1 base from J, the junction kept 4 bases outside the gene matches.